This T cell receptor (beta chain) was identified in a study of T cells expressing NK-cell markers. Study details: Sorted CD3+CD56-NKG2C+, CD3+CD56+NKG2C+ and CD3+CD56+NKG2C- T cells supplied the TCR beta repertoires.

With UMIs, 5'RACE template switching was used to make TCR beta cDNA. TCRdb reprocessed the 5' RACE reads and reports one entry per CDR3 protein, with no DNA. This table lists about 380,000 distinct CDR3 sequences. CDR1 is WSHSY, CDR2 SAAADI, per germline. The CDR3 has 14 residues. Study-level results: The CD3+CD56-NKG2C+ fraction of several donors was also led by these clonotypes.

Notes on this clonotype: Its antigen is unknown.

The chain recombines TRBV10-2 with TRBJ1-1; with no DNA, the TCRdb D assignment of TRBD1 cannot be verified. Sequencing was done on a sample of blood T cells: a sorted CD56 or NKG2C T cell subset, CD4+ or CD8+ T cells, or bulk PBMC T cells (not recorded which). This TCR was sampled from a man aged 18 to 70 in good health. The CDR3 is CASSRDPQGTEAFF.